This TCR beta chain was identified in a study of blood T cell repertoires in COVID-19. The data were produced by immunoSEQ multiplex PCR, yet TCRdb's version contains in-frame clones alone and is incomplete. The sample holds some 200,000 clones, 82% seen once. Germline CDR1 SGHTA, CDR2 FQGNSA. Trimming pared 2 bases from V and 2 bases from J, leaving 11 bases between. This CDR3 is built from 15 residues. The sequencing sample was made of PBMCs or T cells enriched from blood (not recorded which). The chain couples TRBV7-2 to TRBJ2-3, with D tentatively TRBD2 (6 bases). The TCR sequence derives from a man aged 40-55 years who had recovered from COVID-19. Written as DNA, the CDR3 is TGTGCCAGCAGCTTATGGGGGGATCTCACAGATACGCAGTATTTT. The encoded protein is CASSLWGDLTDTQYF.